Below are 5 T cell receptor beta chains sequenced from a single sample in a study of OX40 agonist ivuxolimab in advanced cancers. The table came from immunoSEQ multiplex PCR; TCRdb's copy has only in-frame clones and leaves some out. The profile covers about 84,000 clones, with around four fifths appearing a single time and under 3.5% taken by the ten largest. The sequences come from CD4+ or CD8+ T cells sorted from blood, collected in a trial of the OX40 agonist ivuxolimab. These receptors were collected from an adult with an advanced solid tumor such as melanoma, head and neck, liver or kidney cancer.

As DNA, the CDR3 is TGTGCCAGCTCACCAGGCAGATTAACGCCCTACTACGAGCAGTACGTC. Its translation is CASSPGRLTPYYEQYV. This chain connects TRBV18 to TRBJ2-7; no definite D call. The CDR3 runs 16 residues. Germline assignment: CDR1 KGHSH and CDR2 LQKENI. V was trimmed by 2 bases and J by 3 bases, leaving 17 bases between them.

The chain is built from TRBV18 and TRBJ2-1, with 9 bases fitting TRBD2. The germline V gene has CDR1 KGHSH and CDR2 LQKENI. With 4 bases clipped from V and 7 bases from J, the junction kept 14 bases outside the gene matches. The CDR3 loop spans 17 amino acids. CDR3 coding DNA: TGTGCCAGCTCACGGGGACCCGGCGGGGGGGGCCATAATGAGCAGTTCTTC. Translated, it gives CASSRGPGGGGHNEQFF.

This sequence joins TRBV9 and TRBJ2-5, with TRBD2 matching 8 bases. CDR3 size: 14 residues. The germline V gene has CDR1 SGDLS and CDR2 YYNGEE. The junction had 7 bases not matched to a gene; V was cut back by 4 bases and J by 5 bases. CDR3 loop: CASSSREGTETQYF. For the CDR3, the DNA is TGTGCCAGCAGCTCCCGGGAGGGTACCGAGACCCAGTACTTC.

The rearrangement links TRBV27 to TRBJ1-1; 8 positions match TRBD1. The CDR3 has 14 residues. Per germline, CDR1 MNHEY and CDR2 SMNVEV (reference sequence). With V trimmed by 6 bases and J by 4 bases, 7 bases remained unmatched. CDR3 sequence (DNA): TGTGCCAGCAGGCCCGACAGGGGCGGCACTGAAGCTTTCTTT. It translates to CASRPDRGGTEAFF.

J is TRBJ1-1 and V is TRBV19; weak D call: TRBD1 (5 bases). The CDR3 sequence is 16 residues long. V was pared by 7 bases and J by 5 bases, with 23 bases between. The germline V gene encodes CDR1 LNHDA and CDR2 SQIVND (reference sequence). Here the CDR3 reads CASTTSGGLGGTEAFF. DNA for the CDR3: TGTGCCAGTACCACATCGGGAGGGTTGGGGGGGACTGAAGCTTTCTTT.